The 21 T cell receptor beta chains below all came from one sample that was sequenced in a study of CD8 T cells in Susac syndrome. The authors reverse transcribed roughly 0.5 to 1 ug RNA with random hexamers. TCRdb fed the immunoSEQ multiplex PCR reads into MiXCR, producing one record per CDR3 protein. The table shows 170,000 or so distinct CDR3 sequences, with roughly 92% occurring only once. Sequencing was performed on CD4+ T cells from PBMCs. The receptors come from a human donor with Susac syndrome.

The rearrangement joins TRBV29-1 to TRBJ2-1, with TRBD2 identical over 12 bases. The CDR3 has 16 amino acids. Germline-derived CDR1 and CDR2 are SQVTM and ANQGSEA. J gave up 3 bases and V 4 bases, and 7 bases lay outside the gene matches. The DNA for the CDR3 is TGCAGCGTTGGGACTAGCGGGGTGCCGGGCTACAATGAGCAGTTCTTC. Protein product: CSVGTSGVPGYNEQFF.

This chain joins TRBV20-1 and TRBJ2-7, with TRBD1 matching 8 bases. The CDR3 runs 15 residues. Germline-derived CDR1 and CDR2 are DFQATT and SNEGSKA (reference sequence). V lost 2 bases to trimming and J lost 2 bases; unmatched junction nucleotides: 8. CDR3 loop: CSARPTGDRPYEQYF. CDR3 in DNA: TGCAGTGCTAGACCGACAGGGGACCGACCCTACGAGCAGTACTTC.

The chain joins TRBV20-1 to TRBJ1-2; D is possibly TRBD1 (5 bases). Trimming removed 3 bases from V and 3 bases from J, with 11 bases in between. The CDR3 has 13 residues. CDR1 and CDR2 from the germline V gene are DFQATT and SNEGSKA (reference sequence). The CDR3 bases are TGCAGTGCTAGTCCAGGGCCGGACTATGGCTACACCTTC. Translation gives CSASPGPDYGYTF.

The chain uses TRBV4-2 and TRBJ2-1; the D gene is possibly TRBD2 (5 bases). V was clipped by 1 base and J by 2 bases, with 9 bases between them. This CDR3 spans 15 amino acids. The germline CDR1 and CDR2 sequences are LGHNA and YNFKEQ. The CDR3 sequence is CASSQVSGTYNEQFF. The CDR3 nucleotides are TGTGCCAGCAGCCAAGTAAGCGGAACCTACAATGAGCAGTTCTTC.

Only a few counts were recorded for this clonotype. This chain connects TRBV6-1 to TRBJ1-5, with D tentatively TRBD1 (5 bases). V was pared by 6 bases and J by 4 bases, with 10 bases between. CDR1 and CDR2 (germline): MNHNS, SASEGT. This CDR3 has 13 amino acids. The CDR3 is CASRADRNQPQHF. The CDR3 DNA reads TGTGCCAGCAGGGCCGACAGAAATCAGCCCCAGCATTTT.

The chain uses TRBV20-1 and TRBJ1-4; 8 bases align to TRBD1. Germline V gene lookup returns CDR1 DFQATT and CDR2 SNEGSKA (reference sequence). V shed 0 bases and J 8 bases; nucleotides not matched to a gene: 5. The CDR3 is made up of 14 amino acids. The CDR3 DNA follows: TGCAGTGCTAGAGATCGAAGGACAGGGGAAAAACTGTTTTTT. It translates to CSARDRRTGEKLFF.

J is TRBJ2-2 and V is TRBV20-1, with 9 bases fitting TRBD2. V shed 0 bases and J 4 bases; nucleotides not matched to a gene: 12. Germline CDR1 and CDR2: DFQATT and SNEGSKA (reference sequence). The CDR3 length is 18 residues. CDR3 region: CSARDGRGSGGLTGELFF. The CDR3 DNA is TGCAGTGCTAGAGATGGGCGCGGTAGCGGGGGTCTCACCGGGGAGCTGTTTTTT.

This clonotype was detected only a few times. The V call is TRBV12-3 or TRBV12-4, the J call TRBJ2-5; the D gene is possibly TRBD1 (5 bases). Between the trimmed V and J ends, which lost 1 base and 5 bases, there was a span of 20 bases. CDR3 length: 17 amino acids. For the CDR3, the DNA is TGTGCCAGCAGTTTAGTCGGTGGCGTTGGGGCGAGTGAGACCCAGTACTTC. It specifies CASSLVGGVGASETQYF.

This chain links TRBV29-1 with TRBJ1-2; D call uncertain. The CDR3 covers 13 residues. The V gene lost 3 bases and the J gene lost 4 bases, with 12 bases spanning the gap. Germline V CDR1 and CDR2: SQVTM, ANQGSEA. CDR3 DNA: TGCAGCGTTGAGTGGGCTTCCCCCTATGGCTACACCTTC. This codes for CSVEWASPYGYTF.

The chain uses TRBV7-2 and TRBJ1-1; TRBD1 agrees at 9 bases. Germline V gives CDR1 SGHTA, CDR2 FQGNSA. The ends lost 5 bases at V and 4 bases at J; junction bases unmatched: 8. The CDR3 is 15 residues long. CDR3 DNA: TGTGCCAGCAGCAAAAGGACAGGGGCTAGCACTGAAGCTTTCTTT. Its translation is CASSKRTGASTEAFF.

The rearrangement links TRBV6-6 to TRBJ2-5; TRBD1 matches 7 bases. After removal of 7 bases from V and 4 bases from J, the junction contained 9 bases not matched to a gene. The CDR3 loop spans 14 amino acids. The V gene's germline CDR1 is MNHNY and CDR2 SVGAGI (reference sequence). The CDR3 region is CASIQRQGGETQYF. As DNA, the CDR3 is TGTGCCAGCATCCAACGACAGGGCGGAGAGACCCAGTACTTC.

The chain is built from TRBV27 and TRBJ1-1; D gene unclear. The germline gives CDR1 MNHEY, CDR2 SMNVEV (reference sequence). V gave up 11 bases and J gave up 3 bases, with 13 bases separating them. The CDR3 is 12 residues long. Here the CDR3 reads CAAFGWDTEAFF. In nucleotides, the CDR3 is TGTGCCGCTTTCGGCTGGGACACTGAAGCTTTCTTT.

The rearrangement links TRBV5-6 to TRBJ2-3; the match to TRBD2 covers 14 bases. The CDR3 has 18 residues. Germline CDR1 is SGHDT and CDR2 is YYEEEE. V shed 4 bases, J shed 0 bases, and the junction held 7 bases outside the gene matches. The CDR3 coding sequence is TGTGCCAGCAGCCCAGGACTAGCGGGGGGCCGCAGCACAGATACGCAGTATTTT. Its translation is CASSPGLAGGRSTDTQYF. Variable domain in full (rest from reference TRBV5-6 and TRBJ2-3): DAGVTQSPTHLIKTRGQQVTLRCSPKSGHDTVSWYQQALGQGPQFIFQYYEEEERQRGNFPDRFSGHQFPNYSSELNVNALLLGDSALYLCASSPGLAGGRSTDTQYFGPGTRLTVL.

The chain links TRBV9 to TRBJ2-3, with 13 bases identical to TRBD2. The junction had 13 bases not matched to a gene; V was cut back by 4 bases and J by 2 bases. Germline values: CDR1 SGDLS, CDR2 YYNGEE. CDR3 length: 19 residues. The DNA for the CDR3 is TGTGCCAGCAGCCCTCGAGGGACTAGCGGGACTATCTCCACAGATACGCAGTATTTT. It is translated as CASSPRGTSGTISTDTQYF.

This clonotype was seen a single time. This sequence joins TRBV18 and TRBJ2-7, with 8 positions matching TRBD1. V was clipped by 3 bases and J by 2 bases; unmatched bases: 6. The germline gives CDR1 KGHSH, CDR2 LQKENI. This CDR3 is 15 amino acids long. Here the CDR3 reads CASSPTGGLTYEQYF. CDR3 in DNA: TGTGCCAGCTCACCCACAGGGGGTTTGACCTACGAGCAGTACTTC.

This chain links TRBV6-5 with TRBJ2-5, with 8 positions matching TRBD1. The ends lost 3 bases at V and 6 bases at J; junction bases unmatched: 9. This CDR3 contains 15 residues. Germline-derived CDR1 and CDR2 are MNHEY and SVGAGI. In DNA, the CDR3 is TGTGCCAGCAGTTATTCACAGGGACAGGCTAAGACCCAGTACTTC. The encoded protein is CASSYSQGQAKTQYF.

The V call is TRBV20-1, the J call TRBJ1-5; a weak D match, TRBD1 (5 bases). The CDR3 extends over 15 amino acids. Germline V gene lookup returns CDR1 DFQATT and CDR2 SNEGSKA (reference sequence). V was trimmed by 2 bases and J by 6 bases, leaving 17 bases between them. CDR3 sequence: CSARKRQGEGQPQHF. Written as DNA, the CDR3 is TGCAGTGCTAGAAAGCGGCAGGGAGAAGGTCAGCCCCAGCATTTT.

The chain combines TRBV29-1 with TRBJ2-7, with 7 nucleotides matching TRBD1. The V gene's germline CDR1 is SQVTM and CDR2 ANQGSEA. V trimming: 6 bases; J trimming: 1 base; junction bases outside the gene matches: 9. CDR3 size: 14 residues. Here the CDR3 reads CSVRPGQLSYEQYF. For the CDR3, the DNA is TGCAGCGTCCGACCGGGACAGCTTTCCTACGAGCAGTACTTC.

The chain joins TRBV27 to TRBJ2-6; D unclear. This CDR3 comprises 13 residues. The V end lost 7 bases, the J end lost 0 bases, and 4 bases lay between the germline ends. Germline loops: CDR1 MNHEY, CDR2 SMNVEV (reference sequence). The CDR3 bases are TGTGCCAGCACCTCCTCTGGGGCCAACGTCCTGACTTTC. Translated, it gives CASTSSGANVLTF.

Points on this clonotype: The junction departs from germline at one end; a sequencing error may be responsible. V usage is TRBV7-7 and J usage is TRBJ2-3; D gene ambiguous. The CDR3 runs to 14 residues. The V gene's germline CDR1 is SSHAT and CDR2 FNYEAQ (reference sequence). CDR3 bases: TGTGCTAGCAGCTTGGGCCTCGGCGAGCGTACGCAGTATTTT. Its translation is CASSLGLGERTQYF.

This chain uses TRBV20-1 with TRBJ1-5; a possible D gene is TRBD1 (6 bases). The CDR3 is 16 amino acids. V was clipped by 0 bases and J by 4 bases, with 16 bases between them. The germline CDR1 and CDR2 sequences are DFQATT and SNEGSKA (reference sequence). For the CDR3, the DNA is TGCAGTGCTAGAGATGAGAGGGGGTTGATAAATCAGCCCCAGCATTTT. Translation: CSARDERGLINQPQHF.